The present TCR beta chain was sequenced within a study of blood T cells in healthy people across ages. The authors ran a second PCR of 7 to 11 cycles using a sample-barcoded 5' primer and a J-beta primer mix. One entry per CDR3 protein results from TCRdb running MiXCR on the 5' RACE reads. The sample lists some 790,000 distinct CDR3 sequences; 25% to 30% were seen once. This clonotype was counted many times. Antigen: not known. Because the CDR3's place on the DNA is in doubt, the DNA is left out and the CDR3 is given as listed by TCRdb. Each donor was a healthy Caucasian individual from Russia, aged roughly 6 to 95. Isolation per sample recovered at least 7 million PBMCs. General study points: It was held that diversity estimates obtained from one million T cells represented underestimates. TCR beta diversity per million T cells fell roughly linearly with age.

This sequence was found in a woman older than 75 in good health. Sequencing was done on a sample of blood.

Here the CDR3 reads CASILGQGIGNEQFF. The chain carries TRBV6-1 and TRBJ2-1; the table's TRBD1 call for D was not verified on the DNA. Germline V gene data show CDR1 as MNHNS and CDR2 as SASEGT. The CDR3 is 15 amino acids long, termini counted.